Each of the 16 T cell receptor beta chains below was sequenced from the same sample in a study of CD8+ T cells in alopecia areata. cDNA prepared by RNA extraction and subsequent reverse transcription served as the template for sequencing. Sequencing used immunoSEQ multiplex PCR; TCRdb keeps in-frame clones, though not all of them. The sample lists 150,000 or so clones, roughly 44% occurring once. The material sequenced was CD4+ T cells sorted from blood. The receptors here all came from a human donor with alopecia areata.

The CDR3 sequence is CASSLTSGETQYF. CDR3 coding DNA: TGCGCCAGCAGTTTGACTAGCGGGGAGACCCAGTACTTC. The rearrangement joins TRBV5-1 to TRBJ2-5; the match to TRBD2 covers 10 bases. V lost 5 bases and J lost 5; bases outside the gene matches: 3. Germline CDR1 is SGHRS and CDR2 is YFSETQ. This CDR3 has 13 amino acids.

V usage is TRBV5-1 and J usage is TRBJ2-5; 10 nucleotides align to TRBD2. Losses at the gene ends were 7 bases for V and 4 bases for J; bases not matched to a gene: 7. The CDR3 runs 14 residues. Germline V lookup: CDR1 SGHRS, CDR2 YFSETQ. The CDR3 coding sequence is TGCGCCAGCGCCTACGGGACTAGCGCAGAGACCCAGTACTTC. Protein sequence: CASAYGTSAETQYF.

This clone was counted between two and nine times. The CDR3 loop is CAISEVRVSYF. The CDR3 nucleotides are TGTGCCATCAGTGAGGTCCGCGTGTCGTACTTC. The V gene is TRBV10-3, the J gene TRBJ2-7; no definite D call. This CDR3 has 11 residues. The V end was cut by 2 bases, the J end by 12 bases, with 11 bases between. CDR1 is ENHRY, CDR2 SYGVKD, per germline.

The V call is TRBV5-1, the J call TRBJ2-1; the D gene is possibly TRBD2 (6 bases). The CDR3 is 14 amino acids. CDR1 SGHRS and CDR2 YFSETQ come from the germline V gene. Deletions cut 5 bases from V and 9 bases from J, with 18 bases between. CDR3 amino acids: CASSSGQTSSEQFF. The CDR3 DNA reads as TGCGCCAGCAGTTCTGGCCAGACTAGTAGTGAGCAGTTCTTC.

This clone has only a few counts. The chain couples TRBV18 to TRBJ2-5; D not certain. This CDR3 has 14 residues. Germline V gene data show CDR1 as KGHSH and CDR2 as LQKENI. V lost 7 bases and J lost 3, with 15 bases in between. The CDR3 region has the DNA TGTGCCAGCTTCAGGCAGCTGGATGAAGAGACCCAGTACTTC. Its protein is CASFRQLDEETQYF.

This clone was detected a few times. The rearrangement uses TRBV11-2 and TRBJ2-5; TRBD2 matches at 7 bases. In germline, CDR1 is SGHAT, CDR2 FQNNGV. The CDR3 extends over 14 amino acids. Trimming removed 5 bases from V and 4 bases from J; junction bases left unmatched: 7. Written as DNA, the CDR3 is TGTGCCAGCAGCCCACCGGCGGGGGTAGAGACCCAGTACTTC. This gives the protein CASSPPAGVETQYF.

The V call is TRBV7-2, the J call TRBJ1-2, with 9 bases identical to TRBD1. The CDR3 loop spans 16 amino acids. The V gene end was trimmed by 2 bases and the J gene end by 4 bases; junction bases not matched to a gene: 8. Germline values: CDR1 SGHTA, CDR2 FQGNSA. CDR3 loop: CASSLFGQGFSYGYTF. The CDR3 nucleotides are TGTGCCAGCAGCTTATTCGGACAGGGGTTTTCCTATGGCTACACCTTC.

This chain connects TRBV29-1 to TRBJ2-1, with TRBD2 matching over 12 bases. The germline CDR1 and CDR2 sequences are SQVTM and ANQGSEA. This CDR3 comprises 15 residues. The trim removed 7 bases at V and 8 bases at J, leaving 12 bases unmatched. CDR3 sequence reads: CSAARPSGRVYEQFF. Written as DNA, the CDR3 is TGCAGCGCCGCAAGACCTAGCGGGAGGGTGTATGAGCAGTTCTTC.

J is TRBJ2-7 and V is TRBV7-3; weak D call: TRBD1 (5 bases). Germline CDR1 and CDR2: SGHTA and FQGTGA. V shed 0 bases and J shed 5 bases, with 8 bases lying between them. The CDR3 is 13 residues long. CDR3 protein: CASSLTGRDEQYF. The CDR3 region has the DNA TGTGCCAGCAGCTTAACGGGCAGGGACGAGCAGTACTTC. The full variable domain, with the rest looked up from reference TRBV7-3 and TRBJ2-7, is GAGVSQTPSNKVTEKGKYVELRCDPISGHTALYWYRQSLGQGPEFLIYFQGTGAADDSGLPNDRFFAVRPEGSVSTLKIQRTERGDSAVYLCASSLTGRDEQYFGPGTRLTVT.

The rearrangement joins TRBV2 to TRBJ1-1; 7 bases are shared with TRBD1. The CDR3 extends over 12 amino acids. From germline, CDR1 is SNHLY and CDR2 FYNNEI. The V and J ends lost 5 bases and 4 bases, in that order; junction bases with no gene match: 1. CDR3 nucleotide sequence: TGTGCCAGCAGTTCAGGGGGCACTGAAGCTTTCTTT. Its protein product is CASSSGGTEAFF.

For this clone: Other DNA sequences from this sample encode an identical CDR3 as well. The gene calls are TRBV5-1 and TRBJ2-5; D uncertain. V lost 0 bases to trimming and J lost 0 bases, with 6 bases between them. Germline values: CDR1 SGHRS, CDR2 YFSETQ. The CDR3 has 14 residues. The CDR3 sequence is CASSLGRDQETQYF. The CDR3 DNA is TGCGCCAGCAGCTTGGGCAGAGACCAAGAGACCCAGTACTTC.

This clone was seen just once. The V and J genes are TRBV2 and TRBJ2-2; D is uncertain. Trimming removed 7 bases from V and 6 bases from J, with 6 bases in between. CDR3 length: 11 residues. From germline, CDR1 is SNHLY and CDR2 FYNNEI. The CDR3 loop is CASTGPGELFF. In DNA, the CDR3 is TGTGCCAGCACCGGGCCCGGGGAGCTGTTTTTT.

This clone came up a few times. The gene calls are TRBV19 and TRBJ2-2, with unresolved D. V gave up 1 base and J gave up 6 bases, with 9 bases separating them. In germline, CDR1 is LNHDA, CDR2 SQIVND (reference sequence). The CDR3 extends over 14 amino acids. The chain's CDR3 is CASSIGGVPGELFF. The CDR3 region has the DNA TGTGCCAGTAGTATAGGAGGAGTACCCGGGGAGCTGTTTTTT.

The chain links TRBV5-1 to TRBJ1-1, with a tentative D call TRBD1 (6 bases). This CDR3 region has 13 residues. The germline gives CDR1 SGHRS, CDR2 YFSETQ. Trimming removed 4 bases at V and 1 base at J, with 8 bases between. CDR3 in DNA: TGCGCCAGCAGCCCGACAGGGAACACTGAAGCTTTCTTT. Translated, it gives CASSPTGNTEAFF.

The chain uses TRBV27 and TRBJ2-1; D call uncertain. The CDR3 covers 14 residues. Germline assignment: CDR1 MNHEY and CDR2 SMNVEV (reference sequence). Trimming took 5 bases from V and 7 from J, leaving 15 bases between them. CDR3: CASSTSLGSNEQFF. CDR3 nucleotides: TGTGCCAGCAGTACAAGTCTTGGGTCTAATGAGCAGTTCTTC.

This clone was detected a few times. The chain joins TRBV10-3 to TRBJ1-5; weak D call: TRBD1 (5 bases). The CDR3 is made up of 14 amino acids. From germline, CDR1 is ENHRY and CDR2 SYGVKD. V shed 5 bases and J shed 4 bases, with 12 bases lying between them. The CDR3 DNA reads TGTGCCATCAGTTCCGGGACTGAAAATCAGCCCCAGCATTTT. Amino acid sequence: CAISSGTENQPQHF.